This entry is about one TCR beta chain. Its specificity is unknown. V lost 2 bases and J lost 0; bases outside the gene matches: 6. CDR3 length: 19 residues. Per germline, CDR1 MNHNY and CDR2 SVGAGI (reference sequence). The source of the sample is a study of T-cell memory formation after mild COVID-19. A 5'RACE reaction primed in the constant segment made cDNA libraries of TCR alpha and TCR beta, and these carried sample barcodes and UMIs. TCRdb re-analysed the 5' RACE reads in MiXCR, keeping a single row per CDR3 protein. The table shows about 290,000 distinct CDR3 sequences, with about 16% occurring only once. Findings and caveats of the study: Whether day 37 second-wave clones are SARS-CoV-2-specific was not confirmed.

The TCR comes from a young man who had mild COVID-19 (a few samples of this study predate the infection). Cell type and time point are not known. Source material: PBMCs or a T cell subset sorted from them (not recorded which). J is TRBJ2-6 and V is TRBV6-6, with 11 positions matching TRBD2. CDR3 sequence reads: CASSYRASGGRSGANVLTF. CDR3 nucleotide sequence: TGTGCCAGCAGTTACCGTGCTAGCGGGGGGCGCTCTGGGGCCAACGTCCTGACTTTC.